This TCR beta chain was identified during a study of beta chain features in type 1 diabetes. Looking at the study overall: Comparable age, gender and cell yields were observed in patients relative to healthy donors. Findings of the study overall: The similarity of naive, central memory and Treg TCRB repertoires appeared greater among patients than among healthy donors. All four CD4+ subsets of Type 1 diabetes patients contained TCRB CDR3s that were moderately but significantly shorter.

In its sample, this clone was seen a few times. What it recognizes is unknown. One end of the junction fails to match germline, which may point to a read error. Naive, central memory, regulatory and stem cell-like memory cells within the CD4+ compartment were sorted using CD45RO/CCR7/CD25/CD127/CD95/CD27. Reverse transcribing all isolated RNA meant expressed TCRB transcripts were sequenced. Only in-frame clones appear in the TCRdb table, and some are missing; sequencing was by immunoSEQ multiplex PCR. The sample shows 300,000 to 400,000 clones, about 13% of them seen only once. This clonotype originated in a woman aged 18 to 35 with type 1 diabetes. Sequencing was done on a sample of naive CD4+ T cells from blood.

CDR3 sequence reads: CAWSRGLGGPSSDDF. CDR3 in DNA: TGTGCCTGGAGTAGGGGTCTCGGAGGGCCCTCGAGTGACGACTTC. V gene TRBV30 combines with J gene TRBJ2-7; perhaps TRBD2 as D (6 bases). The CDR3 has 15 amino acids. Germline V CDR1 and CDR2: GTSNPN, SVGIG (reference sequence). Based on the CDR3 plus reference TRBV30 and TRBJ2-7, the full variable domain is SQTIHQWPATLVQPVGSPLSLECTVEGTSNPNLYWYRQAAGRGLQLLFYSVGIGQISSEVPQNLSASRPQDRQFILSSKKLLLSDSGFYLCAWSRGLGGPSSDDFGPGTRLTVT.